Listed below are T cell receptor beta chains from one sample, sequenced in a study of T cells in Graves' hyperthyroidism and ophthalmopathy. From the multiplex PCR reads, TCRdb called clonotypes with MiXCR, one entry per CDR3 protein. The data contain 350,000 to 450,000 distinct CDR3 sequences, over 12% of them singletons. Sequencing used blood. These receptors came from a man in his forties or fifties with Graves' ophthalmopathy. The CDR3 runs from the conserved cysteine through the conserved F or W. The D gene is left open where the match is weak. Size values are once, few and many counts, or a class for expanded clones, and some rows have none.

d_gene,v_gene,j_gene,abundance,CDR3aa,CDR3nt
NA,TRBV12-3/TRBV12-4,TRBJ1-5,many,CASSWASNQPQHF,TGTGCCAGCAGTTGGGCGAGCAATCAGCCCCAGCATTTT
TRBD1,TRBV29-1,TRBJ2-1,many,CSVVGTGPSNEQFF,TGCAGCGTTGTCGGGACAGGACCCTCCAATGAGCAGTTCTTC
TRBD1,TRBV5-1,TRBJ2-1,many,CASSRDRAPIYNEQFF,TGCGCCAGCAGCAGGGACAGGGCGCCTATATACAATGAGCAGTTCTTC
NA,TRBV5-1,TRBJ2-7,many,CASSLGGLDYEQYF,TGCGCCAGCAGCTTGGGAGGGTTGGACTACGAGCAGTACTTC
NA,TRBV20-1,TRBJ2-7,many,CSARGPYEQYF,TGCAGTGCTAGGGGGCCCTACGAGCAGTACTTC
NA,TRBV24-1,TRBJ1-2,many,CATSDYRGRGYTF,TGTGCCACCAGTGATTATAGAGGTCGCGGCTACACCTTC
NA,TRBV2,TRBJ2-5,many,CASSGGRGETQYF,TGTGCCAGCAGTGGGGGGCGGGGAGAGACCCAGTACTTC
NA,TRBV29-1,TRBJ1-2,once,CSVEQGYYGYTF,TGCAGCGTTGAACAAGGGTACTATGGCTACACCTTC
NA,TRBV28,TRBJ1-5,few,CASTNRGWQPQHF,TGTGCCAGCACTAATAGGGGGTGGCAGCCCCAGCATTTT
TRBD1,TRBV12-3/TRBV12-4,TRBJ2-6,many,CASSQGQGGSGANVLTF,TGTGCCAGCAGCCAGGGACAGGGAGGGTCTGGGGCCAACGTCCTGACTTTC
NA,TRBV6-1,TRBJ2-3,few,CASSELSWDTQYF,TGTGCCAGCAGTGAGCTTTCCTGGGATACGCAGTATTTT
NA,TRBV7-8,TRBJ2-7,many,CASSLFPREQYF,TGTGCCAGCAGCTTATTTCCTCGCGAGCAGTACTTC
TRBD2,TRBV25-1,TRBJ2-7,few,CASKPGTSGKSYEQYF,TGTGCCAGCAAGCCGGGGACTAGCGGAAAATCCTACGAGCAGTACTTC
NA,TRBV10-1,TRBJ2-5,NA,CASSEGGGEETQYF,TGCGCCAGCAGTGAGGGGGGCGGTGAAGAGACCCAGTACTTC
NA,TRBV20-1,TRBJ1-3,many,CSAPYGNTIYF,TGCAGTGCCCCCTATGGAAACACCATATATTTT
NA,TRBV7-8,TRBJ2-7,many,CASSLVFGSFIYEQYF,TGTGCCAGCAGCTTAGTATTCGGGAGTTTTATCTACGAGCAGTACTTC
NA,TRBV6-2/TRBV6-3,TRBJ2-1,many,CASSYSGLRINYNEQFF,TGTGCCAGCAGTTACTCGGGGTTGCGGATCAACTACAATGAGCAGTTCTTC
NA,TRBV13,TRBJ1-4,many,CASRRNPGTNEKLFF,TGTGCCAGCAGAAGAAACCCGGGGACTAATGAAAAACTGTTTTTT
TRBD1,TRBV7-9,TRBJ2-7,NA,CASSLPGQGVEQYF,TGTGCCAGCAGCCTACCGGGACAGGGAGTTGAGCAGTACTTC
NA,TRBV12-5,TRBJ2-2,NA,CASEREMLGGELFF,TGTGCTAGTGAAAGAGAAATGCTCGGCGGGGAGCTGTTTTTT
NA,TRBV3-1,TRBJ2-1,many,CASGFQGSYNEQFF,TGTGCCAGCGGCTTTCAGGGCTCCTACAATGAGCAGTTCTTC
TRBD2,TRBV7-9,TRBJ2-4,few,CASSFSGYPDIQYF,TGTGCCAGCAGCTTTAGCGGGTACCCAGACATTCAGTACTTC
TRBD1,TRBV30,TRBJ1-2,many,CAWSWTGANYGYTF,TGTGCCTGGAGTTGGACAGGGGCTAACTATGGCTACACCTTC
NA,TRBV2,TRBJ2-6,few,CAGGPGSSGANVLTF,TGTGCCGGCGGTCCAGGGAGCTCTGGGGCCAACGTCCTGACTTTC
TRBD2,TRBV4-1,TRBJ2-1,many,CASSQGLADSSYNEQFF,TGCGCCAGCAGCCAGGGACTAGCGGATAGCTCCTACAATGAGCAGTTCTTC
TRBD2,TRBV12-3/TRBV12-4,TRBJ2-1,few,CASRQDRGGTRWDEQFF,TGTGCCAGCAGACAAGATCGCGGGGGTACTAGGTGGGATGAGCAGTTCTTC
NA,TRBV12-3/TRBV12-4,TRBJ2-2,many,CASRRARNTGELFF,TGTGCCAGCAGGCGGGCCAGGAACACCGGGGAGCTGTTTTTT
NA,TRBV28,TRBJ2-7,NA,CASFVYSNEQYF,TGTGCCAGCTTTGTCTACAGCAACGAGCAGTACTTC